This T cell receptor (beta chain) was identified during a study of neurological immune-mediated disorders. Synthesis of cDNA used 5'RACE (with 10-nucleotide random UMIs). The output of every sequencing run exceeded 190 million TCR-beta sequences, derived from 15-18 subjects. MiXCR, run by TCRdb on the 5' RACE reads, gives a single entry per CDR3 protein. The sample has 70,000 to 95,000 distinct CDR3 sequences, 13% to 15% seen once; the top ten hold under 7%. This clonotype was detected ten times or more. The target antigen is unknown. The study built unsorted libraries from 2 million PBMCs kept at -80 C. V gave up 3 bases and J gave up 2 bases; unmatched junction bases: 8. The CDR3 loop spans 16 amino acids. From germline, CDR1 is SGHKS and CDR2 YYEKEE (reference sequence). Findings and limits, study-wide: Across subjects, no CDR3 amino acid sequence appeared in expanded clones of more than one subject, a finding that suggested private repertoires in all groups.

The TCR was taken from a woman aged 45 to 65 in good health. This rearrangement joins TRBV5-5 to TRBJ2-1; 7 nucleotides match TRBD1. Sequences were obtained from PBMCs. CDR3 sequence reads: CASSYADRNTYNEQFF. The CDR3 coding sequence is TGTGCCAGCAGCTACGCGGACAGGAATACCTACAATGAGCAGTTCTTC.